Listed here are 27 T cell receptor beta chains from one sample, sequenced in a study of molecular identifiers for immune sequencing clone quantification. TCRdb re-analysed the PCR reads in MiXCR, keeping a single row per CDR3 protein. The sample yields more than 450,000 distinct CDR3 sequences, less than 30% seen once. Sequencing was carried out using naive CD8+ T cells from blood, with Jurkat cell RNA spiked in. The subset here: FACS-sorted CD8+CD4-CCR7+CD45RA+ naive T cells. These receptors were obtained from a human donor in good health. Some libraries in this study had Jurkat cell RNA spiked in.

A few counts support this clonotype. The chain has TRBV11-3 and TRBJ1-1; D is uncertain. This CDR3 has 13 amino acids. V gave up 7 bases and J gave up 4 bases, with 13 bases separating them. CDR1 is SGHNT and CDR2 is YENEEA in the germline V gene. CDR3 DNA: TGTGCCAGCACCCCGCTCCCCGGCACTGAAGCTTTCTTT. Amino acids: CASTPLPGTEAFF. Variable domain in full (rest from reference TRBV11-3 and TRBJ1-1): EAGVVQSPRYKIIEKKQPVAFWCNPISGHNTLYWYLQNLGQGPELLIRYENEEAVDDSQLPKDRFSAERLKGVDSTLKIQPAELGDSAVYLCASTPLPGTEAFFGQGTRLTVV.

This clonotype has a single count. Just one base apart from a much larger clone, this may be a read error. The chain couples TRBV2 to TRBJ1-1; D gene unclear. With 4 bases removed from V and 11 bases from J, the gap between germline ends came to 11 bases. CDR1 and CDR2 (germline): SNHLY, FYNNEI. The CDR3 totals 11 residues. For the CDR3, the DNA is TGTGCCAGCAGTGTAGGGCAGCGGGCTTTCTTT. It codes for CASSVGQRAFF.

Remarks on this clonotype: A much larger clone lies a single base off, so this may be a read error. The chain links TRBV14 to TRBJ1-5, with D unresolved. V was pared by 4 bases and J by 2 bases, with 15 bases between. The CDR3 consists of 16 residues. Germline CDR1 is SGHDN and CDR2 is FVKESK. The CDR3 region is CASSRRFGERNQPQHF. The CDR3 DNA reads TGTGCCAGCAGCCGCCGATTTGGGGAGCGCAATCAGCCCCAGCATTTT. Using reference TRBV14 and TRBJ1-5 for the parts outside the CDR3, the full variable domain is EAGVTQFPSHSVIEKGQTVTLRCDPISGHDNLYWYRRVMGKEIKFLLHFVKESKQDESGMPNNRFLAERTGGTYSTLKVQPAELEDSGVYFCASSRRFGERNQPQHFGDGTRLSIL.

This clonotype occurred once. Given a much more abundant clone one base away, this may be a read error. The chain uses TRBV5-4 and TRBJ1-1; TRBD1 matches at 10 bases. The length of the CDR3 is 16 residues. Germline CDR1 SGHNT, CDR2 YYREEE (reference sequence). Here the CDR3 DNA reads TGTGCCAGCAGCATCGGACAGGGGGAAGTAGGTACTGAAGCTTACTTT. Amino acid sequence: CASSIGQGEVGTEAYF. The full variable domain, in which reference TRBV5-4 and TRBJ1-1 provide the parts outside the CDR3, is ETGVTQSPTHLIKTRGQQVTLRCSSQSGHNTVSWYQQALGQGPQFIFQYYREEENGRGNFPPRFSGLQFPNYSSELNVNALELDDSALYLCASSIGQGEVGTEAYFGQGTRLTVV.

Details on this clonotype: Compared with germline, one end of the junction differs, possibly owing to a read error. V is TRBV7-9 and J is TRBJ2-3; TRBD2 might be the D (6 bases). Germline loops: CDR1 SEHNR, CDR2 FQNEAQ (reference sequence). This CDR3 spans 15 amino acids. The DNA of the CDR3 is TGTGCCCGCAGCTTGGTCGCAGGCGGGGCCGCTACGCAGTATTTT. It specifies CARSLVAGGAATQYF. The full variable domain, in which reference TRBV7-9 and TRBJ2-3 provide the parts outside the CDR3, is DTGVSQNPRHKITKRGQNVTFRCDPISEHNRLYWYRQTLGQGPEFLTYFQNEAQLEKSRLLSDRFSAERPKGSFSTLEIQRTEQGDSAMYLCARSLVAGGAATQYFGPGTRLTVL.

This clonotype was recorded many times. This chain joins TRBV7-9 and TRBJ2-3, with 7 bases fitting TRBD1. Germline assignment: CDR1 SEHNR and CDR2 FQNEAQ (reference sequence). CDR3 length: 17 amino acids. V was pared by 1 base and J by 5 bases, with 12 bases of the junction left unmatched. The CDR3 loop reads CASSLVEGAIFGDTQYF. In nucleotides, the CDR3 is TGTGCCAGCAGCTTAGTCGAGGGGGCAATTTTTGGAGATACGCAGTATTTT.

The gene calls are TRBV5-6 and TRBJ2-3; tentative D call: TRBD2 (6 bases). The CDR3 is made up of 16 amino acids. V was pared by 0 bases and J by 2 bases, with 13 bases between. CDR1 is SGHDT, CDR2 YYEEEE, per germline. The CDR3 DNA reads as TGTGCCAGCAGCTTGGACGGGGGTCTAGACACAGATACGCAGTATTTT. It codes for CASSLDGGLDTDTQYF.

This clonotype was detected a few times. At one boundary the junction diverges from the germline segment, which might be a read error. The chain joins TRBV12-3 or TRBV12-4 to TRBJ1-1; D is unresolved. The CDR3 covers 12 residues. The chain's CDR3 is CASSDERAEALF. For the CDR3, the DNA is TGTGCCAGCAGCGACGAACGCGCTGAAGCTCTCTTT.

This clonotype came up a few times. The chain is built from TRBV4-1 and TRBJ1-6; no reliable D call. This CDR3 has 12 residues. Per the germline V gene, CDR1 is MGHRA and CDR2 is YSYEKL. V lost 1 base to trimming and J lost 13 bases, with 8 bases between them. This chain's CDR3 is CASSQGVWPLHF. CDR3 DNA sequence: TGCGCCAGCAGCCAAGGGGTCTGGCCCCTCCACTTT.

CDR3 coding DNA: TGTGCCTGGGGGGGGGACAGCTGGAACTCCTACGAGCAGTACTTC. Its translation: CAWGGDSWNSYEQYF. This chain connects TRBV30 to TRBJ2-7, with D perhaps matching TRBD1 or TRBD2 (7 bases each). The CDR3 is 15 amino acids. The germline V gene has CDR1 GTSNPN and CDR2 SVGIG (reference sequence). The ends were cut back, 5 bases at V and 0 bases at J, with 17 bases in the middle.

The chain is built from TRBV28 and TRBJ1-1, with a possible D match to TRBD1 (5 bases). Trimming removed 3 bases from V and 4 bases from J, with 15 bases in between. This CDR3 is 15 amino acids long. Germline CDR1 MDHEN, CDR2 SYDVKM. The CDR3 region is CASSLDMGLGTEAFF. Written as DNA, the CDR3 is TGTGCCAGCAGTTTGGACATGGGATTGGGCACTGAAGCTTTCTTT.

V usage is TRBV5-4 and J usage is TRBJ1-2, with a possible D match to TRBD1 (5 bases). CDR1 and CDR2 from the germline V gene are SGHNT and YYREEE (reference sequence). CDR3 length equals 14 residues. The V and J ends lost 3 bases and 2 bases respectively, with 11 bases between them. The CDR3 DNA reads TGTGCCAGCAGCTGGGGACGGGGGAACTATGGCTACACCTTC. The encoded protein is CASSWGRGNYGYTF.

This clonotype was counted many times. The rearrangement uses TRBV9 and TRBJ2-3; TRBD2 agrees at 10 bases. The J segment lost 6 bases and the V segment lost 0 bases, leaving 4 bases of the junction unmatched. The CDR3 is made up of 15 amino acids. Germline V lookup: CDR1 SGDLS, CDR2 YYNGEE. CDR3 coding DNA: TGTGCCAGCAGCGTAGTCGGACTAGCGGTGGATACGCAGTATTTT. Translated, it gives CASSVVGLAVDTQYF.

Of note for this clonotype: The germline gene is not matched at one end of the junction; a read error may be the cause. The genes are TRBV4-1 and TRBJ2-7, with D unclear. The germline V gene has CDR1 MGHRA and CDR2 YSYEKL. CDR3 size: 13 residues. DNA of the CDR3: TGCACCAGCAGACAAGGTCACACCTACGAGCAGTACTTC. Protein product: CTSRQGHTYEQYF.

Comments on this clonotype: The junction differs from germline at one of its ends, possibly a read error. The chain couples TRBV4-3 to TRBJ2-1, with TRBD1 matching over 9 bases. Germline CDR1 reads LGHNA; CDR2 reads YSLEER. The CDR3 has 14 amino acids. CDR3 amino acids: CVSSPGQGHNEQFF. Written as DNA, the CDR3 is TGCGTCAGCAGCCCAGGACAGGGGCACAATGAGCAGTTCTTC.

The chain uses TRBV6-5 and TRBJ2-3; TRBD2 agrees at 9 bases. There are 17 residues in the CDR3. After removal of 0 bases from V and 4 bases from J, the junction contained 8 bases not matched to a gene. Germline V gene lookup returns CDR1 MNHEY and CDR2 SVGAGI. CDR3 in DNA: TGTGCCAGCAGTTACTCAGGGGTGCGGGGGGGTTCAGATACGCAGTATTTT. It translates to CASSYSGVRGGSDTQYF.

On this clonotype: A much bigger clone sits one base away, suggesting this may be a read error. The J gene is TRBJ2-3, the V gene TRBV28; the D is unclear. The CDR3 length is 13 residues. From germline, CDR1 is MDHEN and CDR2 SYDVKM. The CDR3 loop reads CANSLSALDTQYF. CDR3 nucleotides: TGTGCCAACAGTTTATCGGCACTCGATACGCAGTATTTT. The variable domain in full, completed from reference TRBV28 and TRBJ2-3, reads DVKVTQSSRYLVKRTGEKVFLECVQDMDHENMFWYRQDPGLGLRLIYFSYDVKMKEKGDIPEGYSVSREKKERFSLILESASTNQTSMYLCANSLSALDTQYFGPGTRLTVL.

With respect to this clonotype: A much more abundant neighbour one base away suggests this may be a read error. CDR3 in amino acids: CAGRTDNTGGTDTQYF. CDR3 bases: TGTGCCGGCAGAACCGACAACACCGGAGGCACAGATACGCAGTATTTT. The chain couples TRBV6-1 to TRBJ2-3; D remains unclear. The CDR3 extends over 16 amino acids. Germline assignment: CDR1 MNHNS and CDR2 SASEGT.

In the case of this clonotype: Since a much larger clone is just one base distant, this may be a read error. The chain uses TRBV4-1 and TRBJ1-1; weak D call: TRBD1 (5 bases). Between the trimmed V and J ends, which lost 6 bases and 4 bases, there was a span of 12 bases. Germline V CDR1 and CDR2: MGHRA, YSYEKL. CDR3 length equals 13 residues. CDR3 region: CASRYQGSTEAFF. Written as DNA, the CDR3 is TGCGCCAGCAGGTACCAGGGTTCCACTGAAGCTTTCTTT.

This CDR3 reads CASSLGQGASSYEQYF. CDR3 bases: TGTGCCAGCAGCTTAGGACAGGGGGCGAGCTCCTACGAGCAGTACTTC. J is TRBJ2-7 and V is TRBV7-9, with 10 bases matching TRBD1. J gave up 0 bases and V 1 base, and 3 bases lay outside the gene matches. CDR1 and CDR2 (germline): SEHNR, FQNEAQ (reference sequence). The CDR3 loop spans 16 amino acids.

J is TRBJ2-7 and V is TRBV27; D possibly matches TRBD1 or TRBD2 (5 bases each). Deletions cut 3 bases from V and 5 bases from J, with 17 bases between. The V gene's germline CDR1 is MNHEY and CDR2 SMNVEV (reference sequence). The CDR3 runs 15 residues. CDR3 DNA: TGTGCCAGCAGTTTGGCGTTGGGGGTTTCCGACGAGCAGTACTTC. It is translated as CASSLALGVSDEQYF.

This clonotype came up many times. The rearrangement joins TRBV5-1 to TRBJ2-5; tentatively, D is TRBD2 (6 bases). The CDR3 extends over 14 amino acids. Germline V lookup: CDR1 SGHRS, CDR2 YFSETQ. V shed 0 bases and J shed 4 bases, with 10 bases lying between them. The CDR3 nucleotides read TGCGCCAGCAGCTTGGTACTAGCTTCAGAGACCCAGTACTTC. This sequence encodes CASSLVLASETQYF.

Remarks on this clonotype: A much larger clone is a single base away; this may be a read error. This chain connects TRBV28 to TRBJ1-4; D is ambiguous. The CDR3 extends over 15 amino acids. CDR1 MDHEN and CDR2 SYDVKM come from the germline V gene. The CDR3 region is CDSSFLFGEDEKLFF. The DNA of the CDR3 is TGTGACAGCAGTTTTTTATTTGGGGAGGATGAAAAACTGTTTTTT.

Comment on this clonotype: The junction and the germline gene differ at one end; a read error may be behind it. The chain carries TRBV4-1 and TRBJ2-7; D is unresolved. CDR1 is MGHRA, CDR2 YSYEKL, per germline. This CDR3 has 14 amino acids. In DNA, the CDR3 is TGCGCCAGCAGCCAATATAGCCAGGCCTACGCGCAGTACTTC. It specifies CASSQYSQAYAQYF.

There are a few counts of this clonotype. For the CDR3, the DNA is TGTGCCAGCAGCTCCTTCGGGGAGTACCAAGAGACCCAGTACTTC. This encodes CASSSFGEYQETQYF. The chain recombines TRBV7-6 with TRBJ2-5; D possibly corresponds to TRBD2 (5 bases). There are 15 residues in the CDR3. The V gene's germline CDR1 is SGHVS and CDR2 FNYEAQ. Trimming removed 4 bases at V and 0 bases at J, with 12 bases between.

The chain joins TRBV25-1 to TRBJ2-5; D may be TRBD1 (6 bases). Per the germline V gene, CDR1 is MGHDK and CDR2 is SYGVNS. V was clipped by 4 bases and J by 0 bases, with 9 bases between them. The CDR3 covers 14 residues. CDR3 nucleotide sequence: TGTGCCAGCAGTGGGGGGCCGTACCAAGAGACCCAGTACTTC. This gives the protein CASSGGPYQETQYF.

Many counts were recorded for this clonotype. The J gene is TRBJ1-6, the V gene TRBV4-3; no clear D. Germline assignment: CDR1 LGHNA and CDR2 YSLEER. The V gene lost 0 bases and the J gene lost 10 bases, with 13 bases spanning the gap. The CDR3 loop spans 15 amino acids. This chain's CDR3 is CASSQDGLLGSPLHF. The CDR3 DNA reads TGCGCCAGCAGCCAAGACGGGCTCCTGGGCTCACCCCTCCACTTT.